Below are 5 T cell receptor beta chains sequenced from a single sample in a study of cytomegalovirus exposure and HLA in healthy donors. Clones were sequenced by immunoSEQ multiplex PCR, and TCRdb holds only the in-frame ones, with some missing. This sample carries some 330,000 clones, roughly 90% of them seen once, and the ten largest clones take about 0.8%. Specimen: PBMCs. Source of these receptors: a woman aged 18 to 35 in good health and CMV-seronegative.

The chain couples TRBV15 to TRBJ1-1; D remains unclear. Germline V gene data show CDR1 as LNHNV and CDR2 as YYDKDF (reference sequence). The CDR3 runs 13 residues. Trimming stripped 3 bases from V and 10 bases from J, with 15 bases between. The DNA for the CDR3 is TGTGCCACCAGCAGGGATGAGCTAGGTCCAGCTTTCTTT. It is translated as CATSRDELGPAFF.

The J gene is TRBJ2-7, the V gene TRBV5-6; the match to TRBD2 covers 7 bases. This CDR3 has 17 amino acids. The germline V gene has CDR1 SGHDT and CDR2 YYEEEE. J lost 1 base, V lost 0 bases, and 10 bases had no gene match. The CDR3 reads CASSLGPWSGGSYEQYF. The CDR3 DNA follows: TGTGCCAGCAGCTTGGGCCCCTGGTCGGGAGGTTCCTACGAGCAGTACTTC.

This chain joins TRBV27 and TRBJ1-1, with a tentative D call TRBD1 (6 bases). The V end lost 2 bases, the J end lost 6 bases, and 16 bases lay between the germline ends. This CDR3 has 15 residues. Germline CDR1 reads MNHEY; CDR2 reads SMNVEV (reference sequence). The CDR3 coding sequence is TGTGCCAGCAGTTTAAGGCGGGGGGCAAGGGCTGAAGCTTTCTTT. Its translation is CASSLRRGARAEAFF.

The gene calls are TRBV7-3 and TRBJ2-1, with 9 bases aligning to TRBD2. This CDR3 is built from 16 residues. Trimming took 2 bases from V and 2 from J; bases not matched to a gene: 4. The germline V gene encodes CDR1 SGHTA and CDR2 FQGTGA. The CDR3 protein is CASSLQAGGPYNEQFF. In DNA, the CDR3 is TGTGCCAGCAGCTTACAAGCGGGAGGCCCCTACAATGAGCAGTTCTTC.

The chain joins TRBV10-3 to TRBJ1-1, with TRBD1 identical over 10 bases. Germline CDR1 and CDR2: ENHRY and SYGVKD. The J segment lost 7 bases and the V segment lost 7 bases, leaving 12 bases of the junction unmatched. The CDR3 totals 15 residues. The CDR3, as DNA: TGTGCCATCACCCAGACAGGGGGCGCGAGTGTTGAAGCTTTCTTT. Residues: CAITQTGGASVEAFF.